This paragraph reports one T cell receptor beta chain. Its cognate antigen has yet to be identified. Per-nucleotide qualities are absent, and no much larger clonotype sits a single base away. The data were obtained in a study of T cells after yellow fever vaccination (dated by TCRdb to about 2019). As for the study more broadly: The SMART-Seq v4 Ultra Low Input RNA kit was used to prepare libraries from fractions with low cell numbers. To track T-cell clones before and after primary and booster YFV17D yellow fever vaccination, bulk TCR alpha and beta repertoires were sequenced longitudinally. Two healthy male donors, one aged 18 to 30 and one aged 30 to 40 years, were included in the cohort. Blood was collected at multiple timepoints before and after primary and secondary immunization, and bulk PBMC replicates and cell subsets were isolated. What the research found in general, with its limitations: Because the study included only two donors, the extent to which the findings can be generalized is limited. Most clones expanded after primary vaccination were re-detected after the booster (almost 97% of CD4 and around 86% of CD8), suggesting broad memory maintenance. A small share of clonotypes was detected in both CD4 and CD8 compartments, with the overlap likely arising from convergent recombination. The secondary T-cell response was weaker than the primary response but faster, peaking on day 5 instead of day 15. Because abundant contaminating clonotypes from the bulk population could be contained in FACS-sorted repertoires, computational filtering was required.

TCRdb records Illumina NovaSeq 6000 as the sequencer. TCR cDNA was synthesized by 5'RACE template switching, which introduced a universal primer site and unique molecular identifiers. cDNA synthesis was primed from both the TCR alpha and TCR beta constant segments. Library amplification used two PCR steps, and the second PCR step added sample barcodes and sequencing adapters. Libraries were sequenced on Illumina HiSeq 2500 (2x100 bp) or NovaSeq (2x150 bp). Concerning the study's data processing: MIGEC was used to demultiplex reads and collapse the reads into UMI consensus sequences, and MiXCR was used for V(D)J alignment. Clonotypes responding to the vaccine were identified with edgeR on replicate PBMC samples, with the criteria of FDR below 0.01 and a log2 fold change above 5 up to day 15. Each bulk clonotype received a CD4 or CD8 identity based on whether the sequenced CD4 or CD8 repertoire contained that clonotype at higher abundance. TCRdb took the public reads, trimmed them with fastp at Q25, ran MiXCR for clone calling and kept in-frame beta chains. Rows with a matching CDR3 protein are joined into one entry that keeps the most common DNA and genes. The V and J calls shown here were made by TCRdb, not taken from the authors' results. Counted in this sample were 350,000 to 450,000 distinct CDR3 sequences; approximately 19% of them appeared once. The top ten hold roughly a sixth of the sample.

The CDR3 goes from the cysteine to the phenylalanine over 15 residues. Just CDR3 DNA is preserved here, 45 bases in frame from base 1. V is cut back by 6 bases and J by 8 bases, with 13 bases in the junction unmatched. Reading the germline V gene gives CDR1 MNHEY and CDR2 SVGAGI. Reading the label with the study, this specimen's treatment or condition is: live attenuated yellow fever vaccine strain. At every blood-draw timepoint, two biological replicates of bulk PBMCs were collected. A standard Ficoll-Paque protocol was used to isolate PBMCs from peripheral blood. RNA was extracted with TriZol from bulk PBMCs, CD4 and CD8 fractions, and dextramer-positive and dextramer-negative fractions.

The TCR sequence derives from a man younger than 35 who received the YFV17D yellow fever vaccine. The sample in question was PBMCs, obtained before the yellow fever booster vaccination. The V gene is TRBV6-5 and the J gene is TRBJ1-5; a stretch of 7 junction bases matches TRBD1. The CDR3 amino acid sequence is: CASSRLGQVQKPQHF. The bases are TGTGCCAGCAGCCGCCTTGGACAGGTTCAAAAGCCCCAGCATTTT.